The 9 T cell receptor beta chains presented below share a single source sample, sequenced in a study of human T cells and chemical hapten exposure. TCRdb itself ran the RACE reads through MiXCR, one entry per CDR3 protein. The table has approximately 92,000 distinct CDR3 sequences, about an eighth seen once. Stated time point: patch test 2, 6 weeks after DPC sensitization. Stated treatment: therapeutic diphenylcyclopropenone sensitization with weekly scalp DPC. This specimen consisted of whole blood, obtained in connection with sensitization to the hapten diphenylcyclopropenone (DPC). The receptors come from a woman aged 40 to 50 with alopecia areata. Some clones in this sample may be carry-over from other donors' samples.

This clonotype was counted at least ten times. DNA for the CDR3: TGTGCCAGCAGCTCTTACTATGGCTACACCTTC. Its translation: CASSSYYGYTF. The chain employs TRBV11-2 and TRBJ1-2; D call uncertain. The V gene lost 4 bases and the J gene lost 3 bases, with 3 bases spanning the gap. This CDR3 is built from 11 residues. CDR1 SGHAT and CDR2 FQNNGV come from the germline V gene.

This clonotype was seen only a few times. J is TRBJ2-5 and V is TRBV7-9, with 13 bases identical to TRBD2. The CDR3 has 14 residues. The junction had 2 bases not matched to a gene; V was cut back by 5 bases and J by 5 bases. Germline assignment: CDR1 SEHNR and CDR2 FQNEAQ (reference sequence). CDR3 in amino acids: CASSPTSGRETQYF. In nucleotides, the CDR3 is TGTGCCAGCAGCCCGACTAGCGGGAGGGAGACCCAGTACTTC.

This clonotype is medium-sized (0.01 to 0.1%) within its sample. The rearrangement joins TRBV13 to TRBJ2-1, with D perhaps matching TRBD2 (6 bases). V was pared by 5 bases and J by 7 bases, with 12 bases between. The CDR3 sequence is 13 residues long. Germline CDR1 reads PRHDT; CDR2 reads FYEKMQ (reference sequence). The CDR3 is CASSPGRGNEQFF. Here the CDR3 DNA reads TGTGCCAGCAGCCCAGGCCGGGGGAATGAGCAGTTCTTC. Full variable domain (remainder filled in from reference TRBV13 and TRBJ2-1): AAGVIQSPRHLIKEKRETATLKCYPIPRHDTVYWYQQGPGQDPQFLISFYEKMQSDKGSIPDRFSAQQFSDYHSELNMSSLELGDSALYFCASSPGRGNEQFFGPGTRLTVL.

The chain employs TRBV6-2 or TRBV6-3 and TRBJ2-3; no firm D call. The germline V gene has CDR1 MNHEY and CDR2 SVGEGT. Trimming removed 7 bases from V and 0 bases from J, with 14 bases in between. This CDR3 contains 15 residues. DNA of the CDR3: TGTGCCAGCACCAAAGGCCAGGTTAGCACAGATACGCAGTATTTT. Translating it yields CASTKGQVSTDTQYF.

The chain uses TRBV11-2 and TRBJ2-7; D not resolved. CDR3 size: 15 residues. V shed 5 bases and J shed 2 bases, with 16 bases lying between them. The V gene's germline CDR1 is SGHAT and CDR2 FQNNGV. The CDR3 spells CASSLSPQSPYEQYF. CDR3 sequence (DNA): TGTGCCAGCAGCCTCTCTCCACAGAGCCCCTACGAGCAGTACTTC.

This clonotype was seen repeatedly, ten times or more. The rearrangement links TRBV29-1 to TRBJ1-1; D gene unclear. V was clipped by 1 base and J by 0 bases, with 9 bases between them. Germline-derived CDR1 and CDR2 are SQVTM and ANQGSEA. The CDR3 has 14 amino acids. The chain's CDR3 is CSVEALHLNTEAFF. The CDR3 DNA is TGCAGCGTTGAAGCCCTGCACCTGAACACTGAAGCTTTCTTT. Together with reference TRBV29-1 and TRBJ1-1, the CDR3 gives the full variable domain: SAVISQKPSRDICQRGTSLTIQCQVDSQVTMMFWYRQQPGQSLTLIATANQGSEATYESGFVIDKFPISRPNLTFSTLTVSNMSPEDSSIYLCSVEALHLNTEAFFGQGTRLTVV.

This clonotype was counted between two and nine times. This chain uses TRBV7-9 with TRBJ2-7; tentative D call: TRBD2 (6 bases). Trimming cost V 3 bases and J 4 bases, with 22 bases left between them. The CDR3 length is 17 residues. Germline assignment: CDR1 SEHNR and CDR2 FQNEAQ (reference sequence). The CDR3 DNA sequence: TGTGCCAGCAGCTTGGGGGTAGCGGAGCCCCCCCGGTACGAGCAGTACTTC. This sequence encodes CASSLGVAEPPRYEQYF.

This clonotype was seen more than once but under ten times. This rearrangement joins TRBV4-3 to TRBJ2-1; 11 nucleotides match TRBD2. Germline lookup yields CDR1 LGHNA and CDR2 YSLEER. The V segment lost 5 bases and the J segment 4 bases; nucleotides outside the gene matches: 4. This CDR3 is built from 15 residues. The CDR3 DNA is TGCGCCAGCAGCTCGACTAGCGGGGCTTACAATGAGCAGTTCTTC. Residues: CASSSTSGAYNEQFF.

This clonotype showed up just a few times. The V and J genes are TRBV7-2 and TRBJ2-1; D may correspond to TRBD1 or TRBD2 (5 bases each). The germline V and J ends were trimmed by 5 bases and 5 bases, with 19 bases remaining between them. The CDR3 sequence is 16 residues long. The germline gives CDR1 SGHTA, CDR2 FQGNSA. The CDR3: CASSRAGTESNNEQFF. The CDR3 bases are TGTGCCAGCAGCCGAGCAGGGACGGAATCTAACAATGAGCAGTTCTTC.